This TCR beta chain was identified during a study of CD8+ T cells in alopecia areata. Study results and limitations: Greater clonality was observed in lesional scalp samples, especially alopecia totalis/universalis, versus normal scalp.

The sorting of pooled cutaneous lymph node cells relied on CD4, CD8alpha, NKG2D, NKG2ACE and other markers. This clone appeared a few times. Its specificity is not known. Gene names refer to mouse genes. Following extraction, RNA underwent reverse transcription to cDNA, which served as the sequencing template. Clones were sequenced by immunoSEQ multiplex PCR, and TCRdb holds only the in-frame ones, with some missing. The sample yields approximately 300,000 clones, without any singletons. The sample consisted of CD4+ T cells sorted from a lymph node. This TCR was sampled from a C3H/HeJ mouse with alopecia areata. Mice of this strain are of MHC haplotype H2-k.

The CDR3 DNA, read in part, is TGCACCTGCAGTGCAAAGGAGGGACAGGGGAACACCGGG. Amino acid sequence: CTCSAKEGQGNTG. The entire CDR3 protein is CTCSAKEGQGNTGQLYF. V and J are TRBV1 and TRBJ2-2, with 10 bases fitting TRBD1. Sequencing ends 4 residues short of the CDR3 end; the germline J gene provides the rest. V shed 2 bases, J shed 2 bases, and the junction held 5 bases outside the gene matches. Germline lookup yields CDR1 NSQYPW and CDR2 LRSPGD (reference sequence). The length of the CDR3 is 17 residues.